The clone carrying this TCR beta chain is a singleton in its sample. Its antigen remains unidentified. The CDR3 is made up of 17 amino acids. Per the germline V gene, CDR1 is SGHRS and CDR2 is YFSETQ. The V and J ends lost 3 bases and 6 bases, in that order; junction bases with no gene match: 11. This sample was taken from a study of cytotoxic CD8 clonotypes in ibrutinib-treated CLL. Background on the study: Response was recorded as partial in 24 patients and complete in 2; at median roughly 70 months, 14 remained remitted and about 12 had progressed. Timing of response sample collection was a median around eleven months after treatment start, with a range of 6 to 36. General study points: Whereas clonality rose at ibrutinib response, it declined toward baseline at progression. Age-matched healthy donor levels were exceeded by baseline clonality, which tracked circulating CD8+ T-cell counts.

The protocol was immunoSEQ multiplex PCR, while the TCRdb copy is restricted to in-frame clones and leaves out a portion. Counted here are 58,000 or so clones, less than 75% occurring once; the ten biggest clones make up under 15%. This clonotype was obtained from a human donor with chronic lymphocytic leukemia. Material: PBMCs, obtained after 12 months of ibrutinib treatment. The V gene is TRBV5-1, the J gene TRBJ1-5, with 11 positions matching TRBD1. The CDR3: CASSYLPVGTGGQPQHF. The DNA of the CDR3 is TGCGCCAGCAGCTACCTCCCCGTGGGGACAGGGGGTCAGCCCCAGCATTTT.